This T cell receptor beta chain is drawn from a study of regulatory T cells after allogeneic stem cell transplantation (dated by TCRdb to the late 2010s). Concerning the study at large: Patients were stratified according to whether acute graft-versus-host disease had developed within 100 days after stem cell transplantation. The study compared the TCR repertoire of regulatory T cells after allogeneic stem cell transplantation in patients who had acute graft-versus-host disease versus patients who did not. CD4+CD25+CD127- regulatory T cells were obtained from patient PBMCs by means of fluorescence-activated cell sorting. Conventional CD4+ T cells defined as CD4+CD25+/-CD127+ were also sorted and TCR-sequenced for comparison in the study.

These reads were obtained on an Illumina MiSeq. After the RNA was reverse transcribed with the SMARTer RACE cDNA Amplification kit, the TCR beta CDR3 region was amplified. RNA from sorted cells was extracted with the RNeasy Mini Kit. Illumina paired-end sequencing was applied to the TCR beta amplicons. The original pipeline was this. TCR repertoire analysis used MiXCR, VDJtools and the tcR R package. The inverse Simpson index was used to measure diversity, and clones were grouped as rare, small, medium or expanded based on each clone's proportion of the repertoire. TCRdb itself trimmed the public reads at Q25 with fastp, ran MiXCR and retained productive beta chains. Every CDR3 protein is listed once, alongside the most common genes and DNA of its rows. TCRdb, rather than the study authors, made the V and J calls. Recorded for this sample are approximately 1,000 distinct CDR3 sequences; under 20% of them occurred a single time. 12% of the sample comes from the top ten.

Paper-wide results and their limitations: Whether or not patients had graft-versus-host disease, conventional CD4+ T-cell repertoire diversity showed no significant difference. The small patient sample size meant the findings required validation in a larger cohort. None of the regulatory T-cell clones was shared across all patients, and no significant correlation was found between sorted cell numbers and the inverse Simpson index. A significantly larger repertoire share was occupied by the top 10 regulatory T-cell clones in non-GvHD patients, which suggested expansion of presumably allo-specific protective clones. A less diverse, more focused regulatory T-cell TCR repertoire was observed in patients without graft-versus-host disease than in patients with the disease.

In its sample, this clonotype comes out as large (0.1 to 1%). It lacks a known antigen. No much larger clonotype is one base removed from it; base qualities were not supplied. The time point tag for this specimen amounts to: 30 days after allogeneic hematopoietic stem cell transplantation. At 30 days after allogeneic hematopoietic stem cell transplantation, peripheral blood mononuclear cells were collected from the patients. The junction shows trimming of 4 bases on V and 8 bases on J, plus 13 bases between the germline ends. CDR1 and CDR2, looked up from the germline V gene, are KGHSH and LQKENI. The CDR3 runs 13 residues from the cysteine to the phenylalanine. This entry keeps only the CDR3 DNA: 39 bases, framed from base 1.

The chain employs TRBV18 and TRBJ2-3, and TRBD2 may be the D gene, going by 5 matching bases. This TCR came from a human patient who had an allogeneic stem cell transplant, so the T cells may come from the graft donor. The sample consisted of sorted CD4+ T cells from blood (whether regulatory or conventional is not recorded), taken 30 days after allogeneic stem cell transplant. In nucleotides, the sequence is TGTGCCAGCTCACAGGAATTCGCGGGTACGCAGTATTTT. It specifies CASSQEFAGTQYF.